The 18 T cell receptor beta chains below all came from one sample that was sequenced in a study of glioma-infiltrating T cells. TCR alpha and beta CDR3 regions were amplified from RNA using iRepertoire nested multiplex PCR. TCRdb re-called the multiplex PCR reads with MiXCR, one entry per CDR3 protein. The data hold about 93,000 distinct CDR3 sequences, with 40% observed a single time. Sequences were obtained from glioma tissue, nonneoplastic brain tissue, or PBMCs (not recorded which). Receptors were obtained from a human donor with low-grade glioma or glioblastoma, undergoing nonglioma brain surgery, or in good health (not recorded which).

This clonotype was picked up many times. The CDR3 region has the DNA TGTGCCAGCAGTGAAGCTACCGGGACTAGCGGTAAAGAGACCCAGTACTTC. It is translated as CASSEATGTSGKETQYF. The chain uses TRBV2 and TRBJ2-5; 11 nucleotides line up with TRBD2. CDR1 SNHLY and CDR2 FYNNEI come from the germline V gene. The CDR3 length is 17 residues. Trimming took 0 bases from V and 3 from J; bases not matched to a gene: 6. Full variable domain (remainder filled in from reference TRBV2 and TRBJ2-5): EPEVTQTPSHQVTQMGQEVILRCVPISNHLYFYWYRQILGQKVEFLVSFYNNEISEKSEIFDDQFSVERPDGSNFTLKIRSTKLEDSAMYFCASSEATGTSGKETQYFGPGTRLLVL.

The gene calls are TRBV6-2 or TRBV6-3 and TRBJ2-5, with 12 nucleotides matching TRBD2. The CDR3 consists of 16 residues. Losses at the gene ends were 4 bases for V and 5 bases for J; bases not matched to a gene: 8. Germline lookup yields CDR1 MNHEY and CDR2 SVGEGT. CDR3 DNA: TGTGCCAGCAGTTTCGCTAGCGGGGGGGGGTGGGAGACCCAGTACTTC. Protein sequence: CASSFASGGGWETQYF.

The chain uses TRBV6-4 and TRBJ1-2, with D possibly matching TRBD1 (5 bases). From germline, CDR1 is MRHNA and CDR2 SNTAGT. The V gene lost 3 bases and the J gene lost 4 bases, with 12 bases spanning the gap. The CDR3 sequence is 14 residues long. The CDR3 here is CASSEAGGSYGYTF. The DNA of the CDR3 is TGTGCCAGCAGTGAAGCGGGGGGGAGCTATGGCTACACCTTC.

This clonotype has ten or more counts. The V call is TRBV18, the J call TRBJ1-5; 7 nucleotides line up with TRBD1. With V trimmed by 4 bases and J by 4 bases, 7 bases remained unmatched. The CDR3 contains 15 residues. Germline CDR1 is KGHSH and CDR2 is LQKENI. The CDR3: CASSLDRDVNQPQHF. The CDR3, as DNA: TGTGCCAGCTCACTTGACAGGGATGTGAATCAGCCCCAGCATTTT.

This clonotype was found many times. The chain couples TRBV19 to TRBJ2-3; D possibly matches TRBD1 or TRBD2 (5 bases each). The V gene's germline CDR1 is LNHDA and CDR2 SQIVND (reference sequence). This CDR3 is built from 18 residues. Deletions cut 6 bases from V and 2 bases from J, with 24 bases between. The CDR3 coding sequence is TGTGCCAGTAGCCCCCGGATGGGGACGGCTATCGTCACAGATACGCAGTATTTT. Translating it yields CASSPRMGTAIVTDTQYF.

This clonotype came up many times. The chain couples TRBV19 to TRBJ1-6; D is unresolved. The CDR3 runs 15 residues. CDR1 LNHDA and CDR2 SQIVND come from the germline V gene (reference sequence). Trimming cost V 6 bases and J 6 bases, with 15 bases left between them. CDR3 sequence: CASRTDGRSNSPLHF. CDR3 DNA: TGTGCCAGTAGGACCGACGGGCGAAGTAATTCACCCCTCCACTTT.

In its sample, this clonotype was seen many times. The rearrangement uses TRBV6-1 and TRBJ2-2; 8 nucleotides agree with TRBD2. V lost 7 bases and J lost 1; bases outside the gene matches: 2. Germline CDR1 MNHNS, CDR2 SASEGT. CDR3 size: 14 residues. CDR3 nucleotide sequence: TGTGCCAGCATAGCGGGAATGAACACCGGGGAGCTGTTTTTT. This gives the protein CASIAGMNTGELFF.

The chain is built from TRBV28 and TRBJ2-5, with 9 bases identical to TRBD1. V dropped 6 bases and J dropped 5; count of bases not matched to a gene: 13. This CDR3 has 16 amino acids. Germline V CDR1 and CDR2: MDHEN, SYDVKM. The CDR3 loop is CASSPGTGSRRETQYF. The CDR3 DNA reads as TGTGCCAGCAGCCCCGGGACAGGGTCAAGGAGGGAGACCCAGTACTTC.

Of note for this clonotype: Sequence at one end of the junction differs from germline and may be a read error. The rearrangement links TRBV6-9 to TRBJ1-3; 7 bases match TRBD1. This CDR3 comprises 15 residues. The V gene's germline CDR1 is MNHGY and CDR2 SVAAGI. DNA of the CDR3: TGTGCCAGCAGTTTACAGGGGTCAGGAGGAAACACCATATATTTC. Protein: CASSLQGSGGNTIYF.

In regard to this clonotype: At one end the junction does not follow the germline gene, possibly because of a read error. The rearrangement links TRBV27 to TRBJ1-1; D unclear. Per the germline V gene, CDR1 is MNHEY and CDR2 is SMNVEV (reference sequence). This CDR3 has 16 residues. CDR3 residues: CASSPGATGRWTEPFF. As DNA, the CDR3 is TGTGCCAGCAGTCCCGGCGCAACTGGGAGATGGACTGAACCTTTCTTT.

This clonotype appeared many times. The chain recombines TRBV6-1 with TRBJ2-2, with D tentatively TRBD1 (5 bases). The CDR3 runs 15 residues. V gave up 4 bases and J gave up 0 bases, with 9 bases separating them. The germline V gene has CDR1 MNHNS and CDR2 SASEGT. DNA for the CDR3: TGTGCCAGCAGTGGACAGTCTACGAACACCGGGGAGCTGTTTTTT. It codes for CASSGQSTNTGELFF.

This clonotype was counted many times. This chain joins TRBV29-1 and TRBJ2-1, with TRBD1 identical over 9 bases. V shed 6 bases and J 9 bases; nucleotides not matched to a gene: 6. The CDR3 spans 12 residues. The germline gives CDR1 SQVTM, CDR2 ANQGSEA. The CDR3 sequence is CSVGTGPSEQFF. In DNA form, the CDR3 reads TGCAGCGTGGGGACAGGGCCCAGTGAGCAGTTCTTC.

Concerning this clonotype: A much larger clone is a single base away; this may be a read error. The gene calls are TRBV29-1 and TRBJ1-1, with 8 bases fitting TRBD1. The CDR3 loop spans 13 amino acids. Germline CDR1 and CDR2: SQVTM and ANQGSEA. CDR3 bases: TGCAGAGCGAACAGGGGGGCGAACACTGAAGCTTTCTTT. This gives the protein CRANRGANTEAFF.

This clonotype was found many times. The chain recombines TRBV2 with TRBJ1-4; TRBD1 matches at 7 bases. Germline-derived CDR1 and CDR2 are SNHLY and FYNNEI. V lost 10 bases and J lost 2; bases outside the gene matches: 7. This CDR3 has 14 residues. The DNA of the CDR3 is TGTGCCATCACACCGACAGGGACTAATGAAAAACTGTTTTTT. Amino acid sequence: CAITPTGTNEKLFF.

There are many counts of this clonotype. This rearrangement joins TRBV2 to TRBJ2-2; unclear D gene. The CDR3 is 15 residues long. Germline CDR1 is SNHLY and CDR2 is FYNNEI. Trimming left V 6 bases short and J 0 bases short, with 11 bases between. The CDR3: CASRAGPANTGELFF. CDR3 DNA: TGTGCCAGCAGGGCAGGCCCTGCGAACACCGGGGAGCTGTTTTTT. Complete variable domain (other parts from reference TRBV2 and TRBJ2-2): EPEVTQTPSHQVTQMGQEVILRCVPISNHLYFYWYRQILGQKVEFLVSFYNNEISEKSEIFDDQFSVERPDGSNFTLKIRSTKLEDSAMYFCASRAGPANTGELFFGEGSRLTVL.

This clonotype was recorded many times. The chain carries TRBV20-1 and TRBJ2-7; D remains unclear. The CDR3 sequence is 10 residues long. V was shortened by 5 bases and J by 6 bases, with 8 bases between the two germline ends. CDR1 is DFQATT, CDR2 SNEGSKA, per germline (reference sequence). The CDR3 here is CSALISEQYF. The CDR3 bases are TGCAGTGCTCTCATCTCCGAGCAGTACTTC.

Note on this clonotype: A much larger clone differs from this one at a single base, so this may be a read error. This chain uses TRBV5-6 with TRBJ2-7, with D uncertain. Looked up from germline, CDR1 is SGHDT and CDR2 is YYEEEE. The CDR3 sequence is 16 residues long. V was clipped by 2 bases and J by 7 bases, with 22 bases between them. Here the CDR3 DNA reads TGTGCCAGCAGCTTCAATACCCTTAGCTCCTACAATGAGCAGTACTTC. Translation gives CASSFNTLSSYNEQYF.

This clonotype has just a few counts. The V gene is TRBV20-1, the J gene TRBJ1-5, with TRBD1 as a possible D gene (6 bases). Germline CDR1 is DFQATT and CDR2 is SNEGSKA (reference sequence). The CDR3 extends over 15 amino acids. V lost 2 bases and J 1 base, leaving 12 bases between the germline ends. CDR3 nucleotides: TGCAGTGCTAGACCATCCGGACAGAGCAATCAGCCCCAGCATTTT. Protein product: CSARPSGQSNQPQHF.